The rows below give T cell receptor beta chains drawn from one sample of a study of T cells in Graves' hyperthyroidism and ophthalmopathy. From the multiplex PCR reads, TCRdb called clonotypes with MiXCR, one entry per CDR3 protein. The table records 600,000 to 700,000 distinct CDR3 sequences, less than 45% of them present only once. Source material: peripheral blood or thyroid tissue (not recorded which). These receptors were collected from an adult man with Graves' disease, either hyperthyroidism or ophthalmopathy (not recorded which). Each CDR3 is given with its conserved first and last residue. Each record gives: CDR3 protein, J gene, V gene.

cdr3_aa: CASSDLRGYTEAFF
j_call: TRBJ1-1
v_call: TRBV2

cdr3_aa: CASVGVGDTEAFF
j_call: TRBJ1-1
v_call: TRBV2

cdr3_aa: CASSSQGHQPQHF
j_call: TRBJ1-5
v_call: TRBV7-9

cdr3_aa: CAISDRENEKLFF
j_call: TRBJ1-4
v_call: TRBV10-3

cdr3_aa: CAISFVRETQYF
j_call: TRBJ2-5
v_call: TRBV10-3

cdr3_aa: CASSRTSGSTGELFF
j_call: TRBJ2-2
v_call: TRBV7-2

cdr3_aa: CASSIAGGRGANVLTF
j_call: TRBJ2-6
v_call: TRBV19

cdr3_aa: CASSPGAGPQETQYF
j_call: TRBJ2-5
v_call: TRBV7-9

cdr3_aa: CASSQGLISVETQYF
j_call: TRBJ2-5
v_call: TRBV14

cdr3_aa: CASSRDRAEQPQHF
j_call: TRBJ1-5
v_call: TRBV2

cdr3_aa: CASSEWEAGGPYEQYF
j_call: TRBJ2-7
v_call: TRBV2

cdr3_aa: CASSISADQPQHF
j_call: TRBJ1-5
v_call: TRBV7-2

cdr3_aa: CASSGTGREGEAFF
j_call: TRBJ1-1
v_call: TRBV11-2

cdr3_aa: CASSLSNQEKLFF
j_call: TRBJ1-4
v_call: TRBV7-9

cdr3_aa: CASLIQGTRNQPQHF
j_call: TRBJ1-5
v_call: TRBV19

cdr3_aa: CASSSQGTFYSYTF
j_call: TRBJ1-2
v_call: TRBV6-5

cdr3_aa: CASSIESGRGMYEQYF
j_call: TRBJ2-7
v_call: TRBV19

cdr3_aa: CSASSGAPGDNQPQHF
j_call: TRBJ1-5
v_call: TRBV20-1